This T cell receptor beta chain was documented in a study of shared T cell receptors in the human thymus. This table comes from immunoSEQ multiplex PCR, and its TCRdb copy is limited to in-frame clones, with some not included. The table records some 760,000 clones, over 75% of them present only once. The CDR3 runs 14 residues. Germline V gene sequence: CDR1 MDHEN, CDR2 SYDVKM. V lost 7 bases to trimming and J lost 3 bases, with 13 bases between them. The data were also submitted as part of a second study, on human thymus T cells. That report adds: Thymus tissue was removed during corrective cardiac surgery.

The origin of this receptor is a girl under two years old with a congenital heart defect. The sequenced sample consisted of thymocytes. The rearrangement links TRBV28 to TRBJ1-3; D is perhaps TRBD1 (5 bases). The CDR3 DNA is TGTGCCAGCACCCCGTGGGGGGATGGAAACACCATATATTTT. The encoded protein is CASTPWGDGNTIYF.